A single sample gave rise to the 10 T cell receptor beta chains below, sequenced in a study of metastatic and nonmetastatic thyroid tumors. TCRdb re-clonotyped the PCR reads through MiXCR. The table lists approximately 40,000 clones, around 10% of them singletons. Nobody among the patients had been given any treatment before thyroid surgery. Sequencing was performed on blood. Receptors were obtained from a female donor with papillary thyroid cancer or a benign thyroid nodule (not recorded which). Some clones in this sample may be carry-over from other donors' samples.

Concerning this clone: This may arise from a read error, as a much more abundant clone is one base away. V is TRBV11-1 and J is TRBJ2-4; D is ambiguous. This CDR3 is built from 12 residues. Germline V gene sequence: CDR1 SGHAT, CDR2 FQDESV (reference sequence). DNA for the CDR3: TGTGTCAGCAGCTTATCTCCGAACATTCAGTACTTC. It encodes CVSSLSPNIQYF.

In this sample, this clone turned up many times. The chain has TRBV5-1 and TRBJ2-7; 9 bases are a match to TRBD1. CDR3 size: 13 residues. Germline assignment: CDR1 SGHRS and CDR2 YFSETQ. V shed 4 bases, J shed 5 bases, and the junction held 4 bases outside the gene matches. The CDR3: CASSPDRGDEQYF. CDR3 nucleotides: TGCGCCAGCAGCCCGGACAGGGGCGACGAGCAGTACTTC.

This clone was seen more than once but under ten times. Germline and junction disagree at one end, which may indicate a read error. The chain couples TRBV12-3 or TRBV12-4 to TRBJ2-2; either TRBD1 or TRBD2 may supply D (5 bases each). The CDR3 is 14 residues long. CDR3 residues: CASTLGVGAGELFF. CDR3 coding DNA: TGTGCCAGCACCTTGGGGGTAGGGGCCGGGGAGCTTTTTTTT.

In its sample, this clone was seen a few times. This chain links TRBV11-2 with TRBJ2-5; D call uncertain. Germline loops: CDR1 SGHAT, CDR2 FQNNGV. The V and J ends lost 7 bases and 5 bases respectively, with 17 bases between them. The CDR3 consists of 14 residues. The CDR3 loop is CASIPATGGETQYF. The CDR3 region has the DNA TGTGCCAGCATCCCCGCAACTGGCGGTGAGACCCAGTACTTC.

Comment on this clone: Given a much more abundant clone one base away, this may be a read error. This chain joins TRBV6-5 and TRBJ1-4; 7 bases line up with TRBD1. The CDR3 has 15 amino acids. Losses at the gene ends were 6 bases for V and 8 bases for J; bases not matched to a gene: 12. Germline loops: CDR1 MNHEY, CDR2 SVGAGI. DNA for the CDR3: TGTGCCAGCAGCTCATCTCCCGGGACAGTCGAAAAACTGTTTTTT. This gives the protein CASSSSPGTVEKLFF.

This clone occurred many times. This chain connects TRBV4-1 to TRBJ1-2, with D maybe TRBD1 (5 bases). Trimming removed 5 bases at V and 8 bases at J, with 9 bases between. CDR3 length: 11 amino acids. From germline, CDR1 is MGHRA and CDR2 YSYEKL. CDR3 bases: TGCGCCAGCAGCAGGGGCGAAGGCTACACCTTC. This translates into CASSRGEGYTF.

The table lists this clone with many counts. The chain couples TRBV14 to TRBJ2-5; a possible D gene is TRBD1 (5 bases). Germline CDR1 reads SGHDN; CDR2 reads FVKESK. Trimming left V 4 bases short and J 1 base short, with 7 bases between. CDR3 length: 13 amino acids. CDR3 region: CASSRTIQETQYF. The CDR3 DNA follows: TGTGCCAGCAGCCGGACAATCCAAGAGACCCAGTACTTC.

This chain uses TRBV19 with TRBJ2-4, with D possibly being TRBD2 (6 bases). Trimming took off 7 bases at V and 7 bases at J, with 29 bases between the two ends. Germline values: CDR1 LNHDA, CDR2 SQIVND (reference sequence). This CDR3 region has 18 residues. CDR3 DNA sequence: TGTGCCAGTATCCGTACCGTCCCGGGACTCCACGGACGGAACATTCAGTACTTC. This gives the protein CASIRTVPGLHGRNIQYF.

This clone was recorded at least ten times. V usage is TRBV20-1 and J usage is TRBJ1-1; the D gene is possibly TRBD1 (5 bases). Trimming left V 3 bases short and J 10 bases short, with 15 bases between. The CDR3 has 12 amino acids. Germline loops: CDR1 DFQATT, CDR2 SNEGSKA (reference sequence). The CDR3 is CSARAQGWVAFF. The DNA for the CDR3 is TGCAGTGCTAGGGCTCAGGGCTGGGTAGCTTTCTTT.

This clone was seen many times. CDR3 bases: TGTGCCAGCAGTGCCGGACAGGGGGTAGGGAAAGGCTACACCTTC. Residues: CASSAGQGVGKGYTF. This rearrangement joins TRBV6-4 to TRBJ1-2; 10 bases fit TRBD1. Unmatched junction bases numbered 10, after V lost 4 bases and J lost 8 bases. The CDR3 has 15 amino acids. Germline CDR1 is MRHNA and CDR2 is SNTAGT.